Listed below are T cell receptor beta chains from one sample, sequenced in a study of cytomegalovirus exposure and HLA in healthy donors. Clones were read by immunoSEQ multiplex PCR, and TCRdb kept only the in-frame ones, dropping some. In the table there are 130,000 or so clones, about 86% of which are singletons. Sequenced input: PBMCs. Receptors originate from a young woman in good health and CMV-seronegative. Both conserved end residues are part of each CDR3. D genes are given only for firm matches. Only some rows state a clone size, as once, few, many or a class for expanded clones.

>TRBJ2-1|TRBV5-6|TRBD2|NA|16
TGTGCCAGCAGCCCCGTTAGCGGGGGCGCCTACAATGAGCAGTTCTTC
CASSPVSGGAYNEQFF
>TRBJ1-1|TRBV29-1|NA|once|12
TGCAGCGTGGAAACAGGGAACACTGAAGCTTTCTTT
CSVETGNTEAFF
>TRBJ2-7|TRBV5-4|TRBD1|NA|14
TGTGCCAGCAGCTTTTCCGGGACAGGGGCCGAGCAGTACTTC
CASSFSGTGAEQYF
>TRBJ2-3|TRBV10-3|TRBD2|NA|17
TGTGCCATCAGTGAGGGTCCTAGCGGGAGTTACACAGATACGCAGTATTTT
CAISEGPSGSYTDTQYF
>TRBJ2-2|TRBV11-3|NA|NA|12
TGTGCCAGCAGCTTCGGGTCCGGGGAGCTGTTTTTT
CASSFGSGELFF
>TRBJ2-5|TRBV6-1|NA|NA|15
TGTGCCAGCAGTGAAGGGTGGGGGGGCCTAGAGACCCAGTACTTC
CASSEGWGGLETQYF
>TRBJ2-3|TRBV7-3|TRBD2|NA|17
TGTGCCAGCAGCACCAGACTAGCGGGAGATCGAACAGATACGCAGTATTTT
CASSTRLAGDRTDTQYF
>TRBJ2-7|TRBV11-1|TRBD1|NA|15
TGTGCCAGCAGCCGAGGGGACAGGGGGCGATTTGAGCAGTACTTC
CASSRGDRGRFEQYF
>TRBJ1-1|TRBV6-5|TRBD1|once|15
TGTGCCAGCAGCTTTTCAACAGGGGGCTTCACTGAAGCTTTCTTT
CASSFSTGGFTEAFF
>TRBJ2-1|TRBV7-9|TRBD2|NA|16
TGTGCCAGCAGCGCCTTTTCAGCGGGAGGCTACAATGAGCAGTTCTTC
CASSAFSAGGYNEQFF
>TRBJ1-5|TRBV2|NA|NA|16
TGTGCCAGCAGTGAAGCGTTGGCCCTCAACAATCAGCCCCAGCATTTT
CASSEALALNNQPQHF
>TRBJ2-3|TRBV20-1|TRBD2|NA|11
TGCAGTGCCAGCGGGAGGGGGGACCGGGGCTTT
CSASGRGDRGF
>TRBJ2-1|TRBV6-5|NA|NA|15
TGTGCCAGCAGTTACGCGGAACGCTCCTACAATGAGCAGTTCTTC
CASSYAERSYNEQFF
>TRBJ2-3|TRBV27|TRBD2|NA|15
TGTGCCAGCAGTCCTCTAGCGGGGGCGTCTGATACGCAGTATTTT
CASSPLAGASDTQYF
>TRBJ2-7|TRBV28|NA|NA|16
TGTGCCAGCAGTTTATCCGGGGCGGGGCTAGATAGCGAGCAGTACTTC
CASSLSGAGLDSEQYF
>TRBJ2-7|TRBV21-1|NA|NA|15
TGTGCCAGCAGCAAGTATGACAGGAGCTCCTACGAGCAGTACTTC
CASSKYDRSSYEQYF
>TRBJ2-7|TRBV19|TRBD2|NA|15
TGTGCTACCCGGGGGGGGCCTAGCGGAACCTACGAGCAGTACTTC
CATRGGPSGTYEQYF
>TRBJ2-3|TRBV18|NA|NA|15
TGTGCCAGCTCAACCAGCGTTACTAGCACAGATACGCAGTATTTT
CASSTSVTSTDTQYF
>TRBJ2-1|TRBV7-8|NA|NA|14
TGTGCCAGCAGCTTTCGACGCCAGCGAAATGAGCAGTTCTTC
CASSFRRQRNEQFF
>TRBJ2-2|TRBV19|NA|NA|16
TGTGCCAGTAGTATGTCTGCGGGAAGGGGAACCGGGGAGCTGTTTTTT
CASSMSAGRGTGELFF
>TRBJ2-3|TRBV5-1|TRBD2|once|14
TGCGCCGGCAGGCCTAGCGGTGACACAGATACGCAGTATTTT
CAGRPSGDTDTQYF
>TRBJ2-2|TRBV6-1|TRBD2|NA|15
TGTGCCACCACCGGGACTAGCGGGGTCACCGGGGAGCTGTTTTTT
CATTGTSGVTGELFF
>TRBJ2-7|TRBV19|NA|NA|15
TGTGCCAGTAGTATCTCGAGGGGAGGCGCCTACGAGCAGTACTTC
CASSISRGGAYEQYF
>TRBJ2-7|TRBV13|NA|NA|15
TGTGCCAGCAGTCGTAAAGGGGCCTATCCCTACGAGCAGTACTTC
CASSRKGAYPYEQYF
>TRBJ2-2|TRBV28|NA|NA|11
TGTGCCATCTCAGGGGCCGGGGAGCTGTTTTTT
CAISGAGELFF
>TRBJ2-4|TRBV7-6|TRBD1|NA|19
TGTGCCAGCAGCTTACTCCCCCACCGGGACAGGGCGGCCAAAAACATTCAGTACTTC
CASSLLPHRDRAAKNIQYF
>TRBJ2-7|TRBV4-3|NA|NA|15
TGCGCCAGCAGCCAAGACAGGGGCCTCTCCTACGAGCAGTACTTC
CASSQDRGLSYEQYF
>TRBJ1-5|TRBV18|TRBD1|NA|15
TGTGCCAGCTCAACGGGACAGGGCACCAATCAGCCCCAGCATTTT
CASSTGQGTNQPQHF
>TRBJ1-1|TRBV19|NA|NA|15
TGTGCCAGTAGTAGCCCGATATTGGACACGTATGAAGCTTTCTTT
CASSSPILDTYEAFF
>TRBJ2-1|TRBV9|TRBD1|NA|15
TGTGCCAGCAGCTACGATGGGACAGACTACAATGAGCAGTTCTTC
CASSYDGTDYNEQFF
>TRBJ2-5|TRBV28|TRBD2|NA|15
TGTGCCAGCAGTTTGGGGCTAGCGGATAAAGAGACCCAGTACTTC
CASSLGLADKETQYF
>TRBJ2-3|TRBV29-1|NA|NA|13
TGCAGCGGGGTGGGCGGGTACACAGATACGCAGTATTTT
CSGVGGYTDTQYF
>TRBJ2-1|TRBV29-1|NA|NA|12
TGCAGCGCGGAGGGCCTCCAGCATGAGCAGTTCTTC
CSAEGLQHEQFF
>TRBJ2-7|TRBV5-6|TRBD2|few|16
TGTGCCAGCAGCGGGGGCGGGGGGATCGGCGCAAACGAGCAGTACTTC
CASSGGGGIGANEQYF
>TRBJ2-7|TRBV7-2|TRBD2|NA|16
TGTGCCAGCAGCCCTCTCGTTTTTGCGGGAGGGTACGAGCAGTACTTC
CASSPLVFAGGYEQYF
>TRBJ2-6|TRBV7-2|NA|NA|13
TGTGCCAGCCCCCTAAGCGGGGCCAACGTCCTGACTTTC
CASPLSGANVLTF
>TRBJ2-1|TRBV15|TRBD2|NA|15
TGTGCCACCAGCAGAGTTAGCGGGAATTACAATGAGCAGTTCTTC
CATSRVSGNYNEQFF
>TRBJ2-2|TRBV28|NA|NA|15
TGTGCCAGCAGTTTATTTACAGGAACCACCGGGGAGCTGTTTTTT
CASSLFTGTTGELFF
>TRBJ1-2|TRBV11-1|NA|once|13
TGTGCCAGCAGCTCCCGGACAGCGAATGGCTACACCTTC
CASSSRTANGYTF
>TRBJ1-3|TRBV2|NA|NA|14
TGTGCCAGCAGCGCAGGGTTCTTTGGAAACACCATATATTTT
CASSAGFFGNTIYF
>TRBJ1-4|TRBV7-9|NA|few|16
TGTGCCAGCAGCTCAGGCCAGGGGAGAGGGAATGAAAAACTGTTTTTT
CASSSGQGRGNEKLFF
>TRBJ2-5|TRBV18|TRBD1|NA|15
TGTGCCAGCTCACCACCGGCCAGGGGGCGAGAGACCCAGTACTTC
CASSPPARGRETQYF
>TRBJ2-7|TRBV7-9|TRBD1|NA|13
TGTGCCAGCAGCCCGGACAGGCGCGGTGAGCAGTACTTC
CASSPDRRGEQYF
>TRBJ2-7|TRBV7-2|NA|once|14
TGTGCCAGCAGCTTAAATGAGGGCTCCTACGAGCAGTACTTC
CASSLNEGSYEQYF
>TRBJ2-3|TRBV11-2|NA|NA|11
TGTGCCAGCAGCTTCGAGTATACGCAGTATTTT
CASSFEYTQYF
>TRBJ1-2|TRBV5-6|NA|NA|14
TGTGCCAGCAGCCCGGGGACTACTAACTATGGCTACACCTTC
CASSPGTTNYGYTF
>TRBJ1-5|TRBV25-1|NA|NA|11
TGTGCCAGCAGTGAGGCACAGCCCCAGCATTTT
CASSEAQPQHF
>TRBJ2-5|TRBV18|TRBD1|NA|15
TGTGCCAGCTCACCGGTAACGACAGGGTCAGAGACCCAGTACTTC
CASSPVTTGSETQYF
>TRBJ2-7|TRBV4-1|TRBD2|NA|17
TGCGCCAGCAGCCAAGATGGGGATAGCGGGATCTCCTACGAGCAGTACTTC
CASSQDGDSGISYEQYF
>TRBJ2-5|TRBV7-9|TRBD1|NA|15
TGTGCCAGCAGCTCACAGACAGGGGGGCAAGAGACCCAGTACTTC
CASSSQTGGQETQYF
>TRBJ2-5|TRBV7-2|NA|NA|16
TGTGCCAGCAGCTTATTCCTAGGACAGGCGCCGGGGGACCAGTACTTC
CASSLFLGQAPGDQYF
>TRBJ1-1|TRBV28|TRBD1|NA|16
TGTGCCAGCAGCCTGTACCGACAGGGGGGAGGAACTGAAGCTTTCTTT
CASSLYRQGGGTEAFF
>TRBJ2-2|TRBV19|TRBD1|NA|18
TGTGCCAGTAGTATTTATTCCGGGACAGGGGAAGACACCGGGGAGCTGTTTTTT
CASSIYSGTGEDTGELFF
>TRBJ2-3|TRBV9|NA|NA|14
TGTGCCAGCAGCGTTAGCGGATTCACAGATACGCAGTATTTT
CASSVSGFTDTQYF
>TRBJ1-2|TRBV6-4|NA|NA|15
TGTGCCAGCAGTGAGAATGGGCAGGGGCTTCGTGGCTACACCTTC
CASSENGQGLRGYTF
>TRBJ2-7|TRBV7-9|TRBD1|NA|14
TGTTCCAGCAGCGGATCGGGACAGACCTACGAGCAGTACTTC
CSSSGSGQTYEQYF
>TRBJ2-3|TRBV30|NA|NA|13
TGTGCCTGGAGTCCCACGACTTGGGATACGCAGTATTTT
CAWSPTTWDTQYF